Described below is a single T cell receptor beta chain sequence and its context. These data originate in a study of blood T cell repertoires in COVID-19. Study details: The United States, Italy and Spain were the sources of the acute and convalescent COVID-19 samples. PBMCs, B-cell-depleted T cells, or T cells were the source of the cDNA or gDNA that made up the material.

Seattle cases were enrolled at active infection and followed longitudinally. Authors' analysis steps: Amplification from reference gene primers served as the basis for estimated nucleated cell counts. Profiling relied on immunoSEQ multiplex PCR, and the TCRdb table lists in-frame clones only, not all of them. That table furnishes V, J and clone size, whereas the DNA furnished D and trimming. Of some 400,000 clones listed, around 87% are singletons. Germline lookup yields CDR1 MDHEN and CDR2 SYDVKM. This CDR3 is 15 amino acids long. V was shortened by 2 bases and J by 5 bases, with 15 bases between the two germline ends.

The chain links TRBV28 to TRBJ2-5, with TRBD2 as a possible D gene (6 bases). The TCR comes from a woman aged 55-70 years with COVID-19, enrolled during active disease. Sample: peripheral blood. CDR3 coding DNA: TGTGCCAGCAGTTTAGCGGGGCTAGCCTCGGAGACCCAGTACTTC. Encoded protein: CASSLAGLASETQYF.